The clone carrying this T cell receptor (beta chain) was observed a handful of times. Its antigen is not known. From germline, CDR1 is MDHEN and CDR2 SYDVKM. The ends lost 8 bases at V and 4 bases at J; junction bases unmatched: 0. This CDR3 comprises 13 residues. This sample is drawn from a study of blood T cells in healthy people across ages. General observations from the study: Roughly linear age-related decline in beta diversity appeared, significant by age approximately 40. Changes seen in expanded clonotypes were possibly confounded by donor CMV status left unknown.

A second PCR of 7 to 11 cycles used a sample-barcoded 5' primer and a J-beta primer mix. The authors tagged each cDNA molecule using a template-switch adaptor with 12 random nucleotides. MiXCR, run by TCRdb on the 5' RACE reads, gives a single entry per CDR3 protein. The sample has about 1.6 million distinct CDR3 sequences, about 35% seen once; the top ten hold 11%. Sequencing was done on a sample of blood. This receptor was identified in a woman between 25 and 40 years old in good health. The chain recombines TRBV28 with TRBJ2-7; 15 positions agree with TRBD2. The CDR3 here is CASGTSGRYEQYF. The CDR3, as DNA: TGTGCCAGCGGGACTAGCGGGAGGTACGAGCAGTACTTC. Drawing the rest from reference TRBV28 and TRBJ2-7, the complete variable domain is DVKVTQSSRYLVKRTGEKVFLECVQDMDHENMFWYRQDPGLGLRLIYFSYDVKMKEKGDIPEGYSVSREKKERFSLILESASTNQTSMYLCASGTSGRYEQYFGPGTRLTVT.